Included here is one T cell receptor (beta chain) sequence, with context. This clone's antigen is unknown. Per-nucleotide qualities are absent, and no much larger clonotype sits a single base away. The data were taken from a study of blood T cells in healthy people across ages (dated by TCRdb to 2015 to 2017). About the study as a whole: Template switching captured roughly one uniquely barcoded TCR beta cDNA molecule per two T cells in model experiments. To track age-related changes in TCR beta repertoire diversity, the study relied on deep sequencing normalized with unique cDNA molecular identifiers. Using the same blood draw, the study looked at two additional independent replicas of 1 million unique cDNA reads for two donors, one aged 18 to 30 and the other aged 80 or older. To avoid experimental bias, donors of different ages were randomly spread across the sequencing lanes. The donors were split into four age groups: young (average 16 years), middle-aged (roughly 39), aged (more than 60) and long-lived (more than 80).

Inclusive of the bounding cysteine and phenylalanine, the CDR3 is 14 residues long. Of the read, only the CDR3 DNA is kept; its 42 bases are in frame from base 1. CDR1 is given as DFQATT and CDR2 as SNEGSKA, both from the germline V gene (reference sequence). Between the V and J ends, shortened by 4 bases and 7 bases respectively, the junction contains 18 bases. Donors were about 36 systemically healthy Caucasian individuals from Russia aged roughly 6 to 90 years. Each donor gave 8 to 10 milliliters of peripheral blood, collected into EDTA-treated Vacutainer tubes. Ficoll-Paque density-gradient centrifugation was used to isolate PBMCs, with at least 6.5 million per sample. Trizol reagent was used to extract total RNA from the PBMCs, yielding at least 5.5 micrograms per sample. For every donor, flow cytometry on a PBMC aliquot measured the percentage of naive CD45RAhigh/CD27high T cells. Paper-wide results and their limitations: The CMV infection status of donors was not known, potentially confounding age-related changes in expanded clonotypes. Observed TCR beta diversity per million T cells fell roughly linearly with age, and a significant reduction was already apparent by age around 36. Compared with the aged group, the long-lived group had more naive CD4+ T cells, fewer expanded clones and increased TCR diversity, suggesting age selection. Since profiling was done on bulk unsorted PBMCs, naive and antigen-experienced compartments could not be conclusively compared. There was a strong correlation between observed TCR beta diversity and the percentage of naive T cells measured by flow cytometry. Total diversity estimates from one million sequenced T cells were considered lower bounds and underestimates.

Library method: 5' RACE. TCRdb shows the sequencer as Illumina HiSeq 2500. A second about 7 to 11 cycle PCR used a sample-barcoded 5' primer and a J-beta primer mix. A unique molecular identifier was introduced onto each TCR beta cDNA molecule by a template-switch 5' adaptor carrying 12 random nucleotides. Each sample yielded at least 3 million CDR3-containing paired-end reads. The Mint cDNA synthesis kit, primed by a TRBC-specific oligonucleotide, was used to synthesize first-strand cDNA from all RNA. All cDNA was treated with uracil-DNA glycosylase and then went through a first 18-cycle PCR with the universal primers M1SS and BC2_uni_R. The published analysis was carried out like this. For normalization, 1 million high-quality reads, each with a distinct molecular identifier, were randomly selected from each sample. Reads sharing molecular identifiers were discarded rather than binned into consensus sequences. MiTCR, with a Q25 quality threshold and the strictest error-elimination algorithm, was used for CDR3 identification, clonotype clustering and error correction. A nonparametric unseen species model using Euler transformation provided a lower-bound estimate of total TCR beta diversity. TCRdb's own reprocessing of the public reads used fastp at Q25 and MiXCR and kept productive beta chains. Merged by CDR3 protein, the rows form single entries marked with the most common genes and DNA. These V and J calls derive from TCRdb rather than the authors' analysis. This sample gives 700,000 to 850,000 distinct CDR3 sequences in total; around half of them show up just once. The ten top clones hold approximately 40% of the sample.

The TCR comes from an elderly man in good health. The V and J genes are TRBV20-1 and TRBJ2-3; the D call is possibly TRBD1 or TRBD2, each sharing 5 bases. Sequencing was carried out using blood. This receptor carries the CDR3 CSAKTGTASYTQYF. Read as DNA, the sequence is TGCAGTGCTAAGACCGGGACCGCGAGCTATACGCAGTATTTT.